One and the same sample provided the 26 T cell receptor beta chains below, sequenced in a study of identical twins. TCRdb re-analysed the 5' RACE reads in MiXCR, keeping a single row per CDR3 protein. The top ten clones hold 0.98% of a sample with 650,000 to 800,000 distinct CDR3 sequences, about 9.4% of them seen once. The data were also submitted as part of a second study, on yellow fever vaccine responses in identical twins.

The material sequenced was PBMCs. The source of these receptors is a woman aged 18-29 years in good health.

This chain links TRBV4-3 with TRBJ2-4; unclear D gene. Deletions cut 1 base from V and 8 bases from J, with 12 bases between. Germline values: CDR1 LGHNA, CDR2 YSLEER. CDR3 size: 14 residues. The CDR3 reads CASSQGSRRDIQYF. The CDR3 nucleotides read TGCGCCAGCAGCCAAGGATCCCGAAGAGACATTCAGTACTTC.

This clonotype was detected only a few times. The V call is TRBV7-2, the J call TRBJ2-2, with 9 positions matching TRBD1. CDR1 and CDR2 from the germline V gene are SGHTA and FQGNSA. Trimming cost V 8 bases and J 1 base; bases outside gene matches: 11. The CDR3 length is 17 residues. Written as DNA, the CDR3 is TGTGCCAGCCGAGCTTTCTTGGACAGGGGGAACACCGGGGAGCTGTTTTTT. Translating it yields CASRAFLDRGNTGELFF.

This clonotype was detected a few times. This chain joins TRBV29-1 and TRBJ1-4, with D perhaps TRBD1 (6 bases). The CDR3 is made up of 13 amino acids. Germline V CDR1 and CDR2: SQVTM, ANQGSEA. V lost 1 base and J lost 8, with 11 bases in between. The DNA for the CDR3 is TGCAGCGTTGAAGTTCAAGGGGGGGAAAAACTGTTTTTT. Protein sequence: CSVEVQGGEKLFF.

CDR3 nucleotide sequence: TGCAGTGCTAGAGTAGGCGGGGGCGTGGAGACCCAGTACTTC. This codes for CSARVGGGVETQYF. The rearrangement uses TRBV20-1 and TRBJ2-5; D possibly corresponds to TRBD2 (7 bases). Germline V lookup: CDR1 DFQATT, CDR2 SNEGSKA (reference sequence). CDR3 length equals 14 residues. V dropped 1 base and J dropped 5 bases, with 14 bases sitting between them.

This clonotype has more than one count but fewer than ten. This chain uses TRBV7-2 with TRBJ2-2, with a weak D call TRBD2 (5 bases). The CDR3 runs to 18 residues. Germline CDR1 reads SGHTA; CDR2 reads FQGNSA. Deletions cut 0 bases from V and 0 bases from J, with 14 bases between. The CDR3 coding sequence is TGTGCCAGCAGCTTAGCGCGGCGAGCGGCCGCGAACACCGGGGAGCTGTTTTTT. Protein sequence: CASSLARRAAANTGELFF.

The DNA for the CDR3 is TGCAGTGCTAGATTAGCGGGGGGCAACCAAGAGACCCAGTACTTC. Its translation: CSARLAGGNQETQYF. The chain uses TRBV20-1 and TRBJ2-5; 10 positions match TRBD2. The germline V gene has CDR1 DFQATT and CDR2 SNEGSKA (reference sequence). J gave up 0 bases and V 2 bases, and 3 bases lay outside the gene matches. The CDR3 length is 15 residues.

V and J are TRBV20-1 and TRBJ2-7; D unresolved. The germline gives CDR1 DFQATT, CDR2 SNEGSKA (reference sequence). CDR3 length: 15 amino acids. V was cut by 0 bases and J by 2 bases, with 14 bases left in between. CDR3: CSARDLAGPTYEQYF. The CDR3 nucleotides are TGCAGTGCTAGAGATTTGGCAGGACCGACCTACGAGCAGTACTTC.

The table lists this clonotype with a few counts. V is TRBV6-1 and J is TRBJ2-3; TRBD2 aligns across 13 bases. Germline assignment: CDR1 MNHNS and CDR2 SASEGT. Unmatched junction bases numbered 6, after V lost 5 bases and J lost 4 bases. The CDR3 sequence is 16 residues long. The CDR3 DNA follows: TGTGCCAGCAGTCAACTAGCGGGAGGGCGCCCAGATACGCAGTATTTT. Translating gives CASSQLAGGRPDTQYF.

V and J are TRBV6-2 or TRBV6-3 and TRBJ2-7; D not resolved. The CDR3 totals 14 residues. The ends were cut back, 6 bases at V and 10 bases at J, with 22 bases in the middle. Per germline, CDR1 MNHEY and CDR2 SVGEGT. The CDR3 here is CASRRSPEPVEQYF. For the CDR3, the DNA is TGTGCCAGCAGACGTTCTCCGGAGCCGGTGGAACAGTACTTC.

This clonotype was counted between two and nine times. The chain carries TRBV14 and TRBJ2-3; D is undetermined. The CDR3 runs 16 residues. The V end was cut by 0 bases, the J end by 4 bases, with 14 bases between. Per germline, CDR1 SGHDN and CDR2 FVKESK. CDR3 nucleotide sequence: TGTGCCAGCAGCCAAGAACCGTCTAGGTCTCCAGATACGCAGTATTTT. Protein product: CASSQEPSRSPDTQYF.

This clonotype has at least ten counts. J is TRBJ2-7 and V is TRBV5-5; D remains unclear. The germline V gene has CDR1 SGHKS and CDR2 YYEKEE (reference sequence). Trimming removed 1 base at V and 4 bases at J, with 6 bases between. CDR3 length: 12 residues. Written as DNA, the CDR3 is TGTGCCAGCAGCTTGTTTGGGTACGAGCAGTACTTC. This encodes CASSLFGYEQYF.

The genes are TRBV7-2 and TRBJ2-1; 13 nucleotides line up with TRBD2. Per the germline V gene, CDR1 is SGHTA and CDR2 is FQGNSA. CDR3 length: 14 residues. V lost 3 bases, J lost 12 bases, and 5 bases stayed unmatched. This CDR3 reads CASSLELAGGRQFF. The CDR3 DNA reads as TGTGCCAGCAGCTTGGAACTAGCGGGAGGGCGGCAGTTCTTC.

This clonotype was counted only a few times. The chain couples TRBV4-3 to TRBJ2-3; 7 bases map to TRBD2. V lost 3 bases, J lost 4 bases, and 16 bases stayed unmatched. The length of the CDR3 is 18 residues. Germline CDR1 and CDR2: LGHNA and YSLEER. CDR3: CASSQEWFPGGRADTQYF. The DNA for the CDR3 is TGCGCCAGCAGCCAGGAGTGGTTCCCGGGAGGAAGGGCAGATACGCAGTATTTT.

This sequence joins TRBV7-9 and TRBJ2-5, with D maybe TRBD1 (6 bases). The germline CDR1 and CDR2 sequences are SEHNR and FQNEAQ (reference sequence). Trimming left V 6 bases short and J 7 bases short, with 12 bases between. The length of the CDR3 is 12 residues. CDR3 sequence reads: CASSQGRLTQYF. CDR3 DNA: TGTGCCAGCAGTCAGGGGCGTCTGACCCAGTACTTC.

The V call is TRBV7-9, the J call TRBJ2-7, with D perhaps TRBD2 (6 bases). The CDR3 sequence is 17 residues long. Germline loops: CDR1 SEHNR, CDR2 FQNEAQ (reference sequence). Trimming shortened V by 0 bases and J by 0 bases, and 15 bases separated the two germline ends. CDR3 protein: CASSLALGGGSSYEQYF. For the CDR3, the DNA is TGTGCCAGCAGCTTAGCGCTAGGTGGGGGGAGCTCCTACGAGCAGTACTTC.

This clonotype was observed a few times. V gene TRBV19 combines with J gene TRBJ2-1; weak D call: TRBD1 (5 bases). The CDR3 sequence is 16 residues long. Germline V gene sequence: CDR1 LNHDA, CDR2 SQIVND (reference sequence). The V end was cut by 1 base, the J end by 4 bases, with 14 bases between. CDR3 bases: TGTGCCAGTAGTATAGGTCGACAGCTAATATACAATGAGCAGTTCTTC. Protein sequence: CASSIGRQLIYNEQFF.

This clonotype was seen repeatedly, ten times or more. The chain combines TRBV29-1 with TRBJ2-1, with no clear D. CDR3 size: 11 residues. V was shortened by 4 bases and J by 10 bases, with 11 bases between the two germline ends. The V gene's germline CDR1 is SQVTM and CDR2 ANQGSEA. CDR3 coding DNA: TGCAGCGTTGGTAAGGGCATCGAGCAGTTCTTC. Translating it yields CSVGKGIEQFF.

This clonotype has more than one count but fewer than ten. The chain uses TRBV27 and TRBJ1-2, with D unresolved. V dropped 2 bases and J dropped 8 bases, with 15 bases sitting between them. The CDR3 is 14 amino acids. Germline V gene data show CDR1 as MNHEY and CDR2 as SMNVEV (reference sequence). The CDR3 spells CASSLTGITSGYTF. CDR3 in DNA: TGTGCCAGCAGTTTAACTGGGATCACATCGGGCTACACCTTC.

This clonotype turned up a few times. This chain connects TRBV28 to TRBJ2-2, with D perhaps matching TRBD1 (6 bases). V was trimmed by 10 bases and J by 2 bases, leaving 11 bases between them. The CDR3 totals 13 residues. Germline loops: CDR1 MDHEN, CDR2 SYDVKM. The CDR3 is CANRDGNTGELFF. CDR3 nucleotide sequence: TGTGCCAACAGGGACGGTAACACCGGGGAGCTGTTTTTT.

There are a few counts of this clonotype. The chain links TRBV18 to TRBJ1-1, with 8 bases aligning to TRBD1. The CDR3 consists of 12 residues. The V gene end was trimmed by 5 bases and the J gene end by 6 bases; junction bases not matched to a gene: 2. CDR1 and CDR2 from the germline V gene are KGHSH and LQKENI. The DNA for the CDR3 is TGTGCCAGCTCAGACAGGGGCTCTGAAGCTTTCTTT. Translation: CASSDRGSEAFF.

This clonotype was detected a few times. The DNA is left out, because the CDR3 cannot be placed on it with certainty; the CDR3 is given as TCRdb lists it. V usage is TRBV21-1 and J usage is TRBJ2-1; the D call of TRBD1 is as the table states it, not checked on the DNA. TRBV21-1 is termed a pseudogene. 16 amino acids form the CDR3, both terminal residues included. The CDR3 reads CASSKKVGQGSNEQFF.

This clonotype was observed many times. V and J are TRBV4-2 and TRBJ1-6; no reliable D call. The germline CDR1 and CDR2 sequences are LGHNA and YNFKEQ. Trimming took off 0 bases at V and 5 bases at J, with 11 bases between the two ends. This CDR3 has 16 residues. CDR3 nucleotide sequence: TGTGCCAGCAGCCAAGATGGGCCCCGGAATAATTCACCCCTCCACTTT. Its protein product is CASSQDGPRNNSPLHF.

This clonotype has at least ten counts. Here the CDR3 DNA reads TGTGCCAGCAGCCGGGGGGCTAGCGGACCCTACAATGAGCAGTTCTTC. Its protein product is CASSRGASGPYNEQFF. The chain joins TRBV4-2 to TRBJ2-1; possible D gene TRBD2, 7 bases. The CDR3 totals 16 residues. CDR1 and CDR2 from the germline V gene are LGHNA and YNFKEQ. V was cut by 4 bases and J by 2 bases, with 15 bases left in between.

The J gene is TRBJ2-1, the V gene TRBV6-2 or TRBV6-3, with 9 bases fitting TRBD1. Germline values: CDR1 MNHEY, CDR2 SVGEGT. This CDR3 region has 16 residues. Trimming at V came to 6 bases and at J to 4 bases, leaving 10 bases not matched to a gene. The CDR3 sequence is CASRNAGTGFYNEQFF. CDR3 nucleotide sequence: TGTGCCAGCAGAAACGCCGGGACAGGGTTTTACAATGAGCAGTTCTTC.

This clonotype occurred a few times. V usage is TRBV6-1 and J usage is TRBJ1-2, with a tentative D call TRBD1 (5 bases). The CDR3 extends over 15 amino acids. Looked up from germline, CDR1 is MNHNS and CDR2 is SASEGT. V was pared by 6 bases and J by 4 bases, with 18 bases between. The CDR3 DNA reads as TGTGCCAGCAGATCCCGCCCAGGGTTGGGCTATGGCTACACCTTC. It encodes CASRSRPGLGYGYTF.

The chain carries TRBV9 and TRBJ2-1; 14 bases agree with TRBD2. With V trimmed by 4 bases and J by 9 bases, 9 bases remained unmatched. Per the germline V gene, CDR1 is SGDLS and CDR2 is YYNGEE. The CDR3 has 16 residues. CDR3 region: CASSSRGLAGGSEQFF. The CDR3 region has the DNA TGTGCCAGCAGCTCTCGAGGACTAGCGGGGGGATCTGAGCAGTTCTTC.